This T cell receptor beta chain derives from a study of HIV-infected patients and healthy controls. The V gene lost 1 base and the J gene lost 3 bases, with 6 bases spanning the gap. The CDR3 totals 12 residues. Germline assignment: CDR1 GTSNPN and CDR2 SVGIG (reference sequence). TCRdb called the 5' RACE reads again in MiXCR, with one record for every CDR3 protein. The sample lists 60,000 to 75,000 distinct CDR3 sequences, about 16% seen once, with 4.5% to 7% in the top ten. The sequence was collected from a human donor in good health. This chain uses TRBV30 with TRBJ1-1; D gene unclear. The sample was CD4+ T cells from blood. The CDR3 here is CAWSGQHTEAFF. The CDR3, as DNA: TGTGCCTGGAGTGGGCAGCACACTGAAGCTTTCTTT.